The 8 T cell receptor beta chains listed next were all sequenced from one sample in a study of T cell responses to AZD1222 COVID-19 vaccine. Here immunoSEQ multiplex PCR was the method, and the copy in TCRdb shows in-frame clones only, minus some. In the table there are some 170,000 clones, 70% to 90% of which are singletons. Here the sequenced sample was peripheral blood, taken 28 days after the second dose of the MenACWY control vaccine. These TCRs come from an adult who received the MenACWY meningococcal vaccine as a control.

The gene calls are TRBV6-5 and TRBJ2-1; perhaps TRBD1 as D (6 bases). V lost 4 bases, J lost 10 bases, and 8 bases lay in between. The CDR3 extends over 11 amino acids. Germline-derived CDR1 and CDR2 are MNHEY and SVGAGI. CDR3 residues: CASSFTGEQFF. Here the CDR3 DNA reads TGTGCCAGCAGTTTTACAGGGGAGCAGTTCTTC.

This clone showed up just once. The gene calls are TRBV5-6 and TRBJ2-2; either TRBD1 or TRBD2 may supply D (6 bases each). The CDR3 contains 16 residues. V lost 3 bases and J lost 1, with 13 bases in between. The germline CDR1 and CDR2 sequences are SGHDT and YYEEEE. DNA for the CDR3: TGTGCCAGCAGCTGGGGACGGGGGCGGAACACCGGGGAGCTGTTTTTT. This encodes CASSWGRGRNTGELFF. The full variable domain, completed using reference TRBV5-6 and TRBJ2-2, is DAGVTQSPTHLIKTRGQQVTLRCSPKSGHDTVSWYQQALGQGPQFIFQYYEEEERQRGNFPDRFSGHQFPNYSSELNVNALLLGDSALYLCASSWGRGRNTGELFFGEGSRLTVL.

The chain combines TRBV24-1 with TRBJ1-2; D may be TRBD1 (5 bases). The CDR3 is made up of 15 amino acids. Trimming took 2 bases from V and 6 from J, leaving 15 bases between them. The V gene's germline CDR1 is KGHDR and CDR2 SFDVKD. CDR3 sequence: CATSDWGTGTDGYTF. DNA for the CDR3: TGTGCCACCAGTGATTGGGGCACGGGCACGGATGGCTACACCTTC.

This chain joins TRBV12-3 or TRBV12-4 and TRBJ2-1; the match to TRBD2 covers 8 bases. The CDR3 consists of 13 residues. Unmatched junction bases numbered 5, after V lost 6 bases and J lost 7 bases. The CDR3 protein is CASSPGLGNEQFF. The CDR3 DNA is TGTGCCAGCAGCCCGGGACTAGGGAATGAGCAGTTCTTC.

V and J are TRBV28 and TRBJ1-4; possible D gene TRBD1, 6 bases. CDR3 length equals 15 residues. Germline CDR1 MDHEN, CDR2 SYDVKM. V was trimmed by 2 bases and J by 7 bases, leaving 14 bases between them. The CDR3 spells CASSLGGAEGEKLFF. CDR3 sequence (DNA): TGTGCCAGCAGTTTAGGGGGCGCTGAAGGTGAAAAACTGTTTTTT.

The rearrangement links TRBV3-1 (or the pseudogene TRBV3-2) to TRBJ1-3; the D is unclear. Germline-derived CDR1 and CDR2 are LGHDT and YNNKEL (reference sequence). The CDR3 has 15 amino acids. V was pared by 6 bases and J by 1 base, with 13 bases between. CDR3: CASRDAGFSGNTIYF. DNA for the CDR3: TGTGCCAGCAGGGATGCGGGGTTTTCTGGAAACACCATATATTTT.

This sequence joins TRBV6-1 and TRBJ1-2; 7 nucleotides line up with TRBD1. From germline, CDR1 is MNHNS and CDR2 SASEGT. V lost 4 bases to trimming and J lost 8 bases; unmatched junction nucleotides: 10. The length of the CDR3 is 14 residues. The chain's CDR3 is CASSGATGRYGYTF. The CDR3 DNA follows: TGTGCCAGCAGTGGAGCGACAGGGAGGTACGGCTACACCTTC.

The chain links TRBV5-4 to TRBJ2-6; perhaps TRBD1 as D (5 bases). V lost 3 bases and J lost 3, with 7 bases in between. The CDR3 is made up of 14 amino acids. The germline V gene encodes CDR1 SGHNT and CDR2 YYREEE (reference sequence). CDR3 DNA sequence: TGTGCCAGCAGCTCAGGGTATGGGGCCAACGTCCTGACTTTC. It yields the protein CASSSGYGANVLTF. Full variable domain (outside the CDR3, taken from reference TRBV5-4 and TRBJ2-6): ETGVTQSPTHLIKTRGQQVTLRCSSQSGHNTVSWYQQALGQGPQFIFQYYREEENGRGNFPPRFSGLQFPNYSSELNVNALELDDSALYLCASSSGYGANVLTFGAGSRLTVL.